This T cell receptor (beta chain) was profiled in a study of sequential checkpoint blockade in melanoma. Turning to the study itself: Arm A got nivolumab then ipilimumab; arm B the reverse, 1:1. After both sequences, patients received maintenance nivolumab.

Generated by immunoSEQ multiplex PCR, the TCRdb table keeps only in-frame clones and is missing some. The repertoire includes 5,500 or so clones, approximately 52% of them detected once, and 25% to 30% sits in the top ten. V was clipped by 5 bases and J by 3 bases; unmatched bases: 9. Germline loops: CDR1 SGHNT, CDR2 YYREEE (reference sequence). The CDR3 contains 16 residues. Treatment denoted: randomized to nivolumab then ipilimumab (arm A) or the reverse (arm B). No patient had prior DNA-damaging chemotherapy. Live CD3+CD8+ CD19− CD56− cells were sorted from PBMCs. Specimen: CD8+ T cells sorted from blood (inferred from file names), collected from a patient given nivolumab and ipilimumab in sequence. The sequence derives from a human patient with melanoma. Some clones in this sample may be carry-over from other donors' samples. The V gene is TRBV5-4, the J gene TRBJ2-7; TRBD2 agrees at 12 bases. CDR3 loop: CASSYFSTSGGYEQYF. In DNA, the CDR3 is TGTGCCAGCAGTTACTTTTCGACTAGCGGGGGCTACGAGCAGTACTTC. Filled out from reference TRBV5-4 and TRBJ2-7, the complete variable domain reads ETGVTQSPTHLIKTRGQQVTLRCSSQSGHNTVSWYQQALGQGPQFIFQYYREEENGRGNFPPRFSGLQFPNYSSELNVNALELDDSALYLCASSYFSTSGGYEQYFGPGTRLTVT.